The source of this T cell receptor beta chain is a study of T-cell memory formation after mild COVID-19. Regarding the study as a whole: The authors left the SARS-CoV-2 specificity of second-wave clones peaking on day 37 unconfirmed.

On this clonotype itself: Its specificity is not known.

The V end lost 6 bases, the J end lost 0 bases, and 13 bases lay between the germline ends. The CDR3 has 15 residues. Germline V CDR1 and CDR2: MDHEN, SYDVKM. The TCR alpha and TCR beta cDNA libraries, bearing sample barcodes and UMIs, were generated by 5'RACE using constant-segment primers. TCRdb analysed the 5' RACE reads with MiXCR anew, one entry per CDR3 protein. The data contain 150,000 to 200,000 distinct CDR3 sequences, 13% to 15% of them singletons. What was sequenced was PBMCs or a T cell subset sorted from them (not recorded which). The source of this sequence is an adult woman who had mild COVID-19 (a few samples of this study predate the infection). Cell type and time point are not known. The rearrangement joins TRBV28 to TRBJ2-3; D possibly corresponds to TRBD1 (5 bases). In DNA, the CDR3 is TGTGCCAGCAGCCAAGGACACTCCAGCACAGATACGCAGTATTTT. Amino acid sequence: CASSQGHSSTDTQYF. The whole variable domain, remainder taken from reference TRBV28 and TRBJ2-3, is DVKVTQSSRYLVKRTGEKVFLECVQDMDHENMFWYRQDPGLGLRLIYFSYDVKMKEKGDIPEGYSVSREKKERFSLILESASTNQTSMYLCASSQGHSSTDTQYFGPGTRLTVL.